The sequence of this T cell receptor (beta chain) was determined in a study of PD-L1 blockade in urothelial cancer. Study summary: From 2014, patients received atezolizumab, given as 1,200 mg intravenously every 3 weeks. Blood underwent analysis 3 weeks (second dose) and 6 weeks after treatment began. Male patients with bladder-origin urothelial cancer numbered about nine tenths of the roughly 29.

The repertoire was sequenced with immunoSEQ multiplex PCR; TCRdb's copy has only in-frame clones and lacks some. The sample yields around 25,000 clones, roughly nine tenths seen once. V shed 6 bases and J 6 bases; nucleotides not matched to a gene: 8. Germline loops: CDR1 LNHDA, CDR2 SQIVND (reference sequence). The CDR3 contains 14 residues. Patients had urothelial carcinoma that was locally advanced or metastatic. The sample in question was PBMCs, obtained around atezolizumab (anti-PD-L1) treatment. This TCR came from a man in his fifties or sixties with urothelial cancer. The chain combines TRBV19 with TRBJ1-1, with 9 bases fitting TRBD1. DNA for the CDR3: TGTGCCAGTAGGCCCGGGACAGGGCTTTCTGAAGCTTTCTTT. It translates to CASRPGTGLSEAFF.